This TCR beta chain comes out of a study of cytomegalovirus exposure and HLA in healthy donors. Findings of the study overall: Overall, 164 TCR beta chains were annotated as cytomegalovirus-associated. In a later analysis, V- and J-gene trimming of beta chains associated with a DCLRE1C missense variant, replicated independently. Prediction of most subjects' HLA-A and HLA-B alleles by TCR beta sequences was reportedly accurate. The number of N-insertions in an Asian-associated ancestry cluster was reportedly below the approximately 690-donor mean in a later analysis.

Primers for the PCR totalled 60 Vbeta and 13 Jbeta. Clones were read by immunoSEQ multiplex PCR, and TCRdb kept only the in-frame ones, dropping some. The sample includes around 180,000 clones, 75% to 90% seen only once; the top ten take 1%. CDR1 and CDR2 (germline): MNHEY, SVGAGI. J was trimmed by 8 bases and V by 6 bases; bases with no gene match: 13. CDR3 length equals 15 residues. On this clone: Its antigen is still unknown.

This sequence was found in a boy aged 2 to 10 in good health and CMV-seronegative. The rearrangement links TRBV6-5 to TRBJ1-2, with TRBD1 identical over 9 bases. The sample comprised PBMCs. This CDR3 reads CASSDRWTGEKGYTF. In DNA form, the CDR3 reads TGTGCCAGCAGCGATCGTTGGACAGGGGAAAAAGGCTACACCTTC.